This T cell receptor (beta chain) stems from a study of T cell changes during pregnancy in multiple sclerosis. Measured with immunoSEQ multiplex PCR; TCRdb has only the in-frame clones, and not every one. The sample records some 80,000 clones, about 93% being singletons. Trimming cost V 4 bases and J 10 bases, with 11 bases left between them. The CDR3 is 11 amino acids. CDR1 ENHRY and CDR2 SYGVKD come from the germline V gene. The sequence came from a female donor with multiple sclerosis, enrolled in a pregnancy study. This specimen was CD4+ T cells from peripheral blood mononuclear cells, taken after pregnancy. The V gene is TRBV10-3, the J gene TRBJ2-7; D is possibly TRBD2 (5 bases). The CDR3 loop reads CAISGGGYQYF. The DNA of the CDR3 is TGTGCCATCAGTGGAGGAGGCTATCAGTACTTC.